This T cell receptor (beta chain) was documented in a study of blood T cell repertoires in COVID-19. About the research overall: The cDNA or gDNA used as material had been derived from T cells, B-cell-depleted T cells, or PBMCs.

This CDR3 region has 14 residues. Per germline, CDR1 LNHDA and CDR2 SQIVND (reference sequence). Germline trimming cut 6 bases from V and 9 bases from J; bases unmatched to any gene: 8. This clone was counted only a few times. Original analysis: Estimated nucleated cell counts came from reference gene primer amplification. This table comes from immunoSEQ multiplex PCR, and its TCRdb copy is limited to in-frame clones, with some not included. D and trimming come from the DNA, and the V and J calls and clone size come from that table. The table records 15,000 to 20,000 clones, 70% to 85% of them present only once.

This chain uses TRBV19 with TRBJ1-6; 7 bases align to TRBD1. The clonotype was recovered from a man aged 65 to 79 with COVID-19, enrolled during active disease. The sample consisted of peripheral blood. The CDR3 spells CASSLGTEVSPLHF. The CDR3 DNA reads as TGTGCCAGTAGCCTTGGGACAGAAGTTTCACCCCTCCACTTT.